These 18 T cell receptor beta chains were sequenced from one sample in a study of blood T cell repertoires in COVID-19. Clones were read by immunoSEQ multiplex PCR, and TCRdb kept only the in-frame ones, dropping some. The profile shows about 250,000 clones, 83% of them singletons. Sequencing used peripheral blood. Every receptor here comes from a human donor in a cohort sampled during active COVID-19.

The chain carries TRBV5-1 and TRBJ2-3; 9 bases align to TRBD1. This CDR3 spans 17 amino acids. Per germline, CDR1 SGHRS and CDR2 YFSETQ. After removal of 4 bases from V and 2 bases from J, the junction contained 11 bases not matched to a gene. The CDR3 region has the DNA TGCGCCAGCAGCGGGGGACAGGGACGTCGCAACACAGATACGCAGTATTTT. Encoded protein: CASSGGQGRRNTDTQYF.

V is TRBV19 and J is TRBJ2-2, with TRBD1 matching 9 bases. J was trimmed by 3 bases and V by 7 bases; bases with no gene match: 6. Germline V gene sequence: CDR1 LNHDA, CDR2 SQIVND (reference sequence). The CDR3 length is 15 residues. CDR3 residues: CASTPDRGDTGELFF. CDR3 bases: TGTGCCAGTACCCCGGACAGGGGCGACACCGGGGAGCTGTTTTTT. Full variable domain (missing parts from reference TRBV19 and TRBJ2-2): DGGITQSPKYLFRKEGQNVTLSCEQNLNHDAMYWYRQDPGQGLRLIYYSQIVNDFQKGDIAEGYSVSREKKESFPLTVTSAQKNPTAFYLCASTPDRGDTGELFFGEGSRLTVL.

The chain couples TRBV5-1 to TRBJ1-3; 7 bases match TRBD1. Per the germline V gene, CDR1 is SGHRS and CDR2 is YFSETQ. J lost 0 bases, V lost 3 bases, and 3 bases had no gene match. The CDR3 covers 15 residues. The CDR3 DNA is TGCGCCAGCAGCTCGGGACAGTTCTCTGGAAACACCATATATTTT. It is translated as CASSSGQFSGNTIYF.

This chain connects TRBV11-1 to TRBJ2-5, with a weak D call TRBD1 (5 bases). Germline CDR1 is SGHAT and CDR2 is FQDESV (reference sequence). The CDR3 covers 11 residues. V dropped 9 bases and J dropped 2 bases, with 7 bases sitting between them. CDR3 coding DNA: TGTGCCAGTACAGGTCAAGAGACCCAGTACTTC. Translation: CASTGQETQYF.

The CDR3 bases are TGTGCCAGTAGTAAATCGAGGACAGAAAGAAATGAGCAGTTCTTC. It specifies CASSKSRTERNEQFF. The genes are TRBV19 and TRBJ2-1, with D possibly matching TRBD1 (6 bases). CDR1 LNHDA and CDR2 SQIVND come from the germline V gene (reference sequence). The CDR3 is made up of 15 amino acids. Trimming left V 4 bases short and J 7 bases short, with 17 bases between.

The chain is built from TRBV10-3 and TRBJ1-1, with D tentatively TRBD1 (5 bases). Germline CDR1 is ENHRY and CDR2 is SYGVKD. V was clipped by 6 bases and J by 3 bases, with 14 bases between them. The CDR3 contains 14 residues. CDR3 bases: TGTGCCATCAGAGCCGGGGCGGGGGACACTGAAGCTTTCTTT. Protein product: CAIRAGAGDTEAFF.

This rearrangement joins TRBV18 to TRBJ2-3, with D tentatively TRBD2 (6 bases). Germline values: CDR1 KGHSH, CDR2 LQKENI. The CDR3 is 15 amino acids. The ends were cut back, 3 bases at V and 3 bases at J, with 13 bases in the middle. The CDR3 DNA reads TGTGCCAGCTCACCTGGGGAGACTAGGACAGATACGCAGTATTTT. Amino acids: CASSPGETRTDTQYF.

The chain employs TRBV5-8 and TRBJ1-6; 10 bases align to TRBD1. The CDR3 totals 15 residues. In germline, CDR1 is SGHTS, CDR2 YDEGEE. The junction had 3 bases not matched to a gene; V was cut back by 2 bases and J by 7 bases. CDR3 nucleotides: TGTGCCAGCAGCTTCCGACAGGGGGCAAATTCACCCCTCCACTTT. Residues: CASSFRQGANSPLHF.

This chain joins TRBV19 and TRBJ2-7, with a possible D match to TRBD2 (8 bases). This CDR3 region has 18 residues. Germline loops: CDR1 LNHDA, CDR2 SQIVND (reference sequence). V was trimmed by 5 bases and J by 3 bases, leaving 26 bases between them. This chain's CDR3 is CASSSQRLAGRQGYEQYF. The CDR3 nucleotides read TGTGCCAGTAGTTCCCAGAGGCTAGCGGGCAGACAGGGCTACGAGCAGTACTTC.

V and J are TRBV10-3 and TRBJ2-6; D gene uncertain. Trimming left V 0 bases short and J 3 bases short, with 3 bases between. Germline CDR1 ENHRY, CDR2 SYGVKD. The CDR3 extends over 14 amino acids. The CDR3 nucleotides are TGTGCCATCAGTGAGTCTATTGGGGCCAACGTCCTGACTTTC. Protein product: CAISESIGANVLTF.

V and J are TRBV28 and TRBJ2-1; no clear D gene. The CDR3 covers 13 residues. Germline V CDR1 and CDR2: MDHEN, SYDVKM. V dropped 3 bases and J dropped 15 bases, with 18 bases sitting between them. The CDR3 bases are TGTGCCAGCAGTTTGTCTGCTCTAAAGTTCGCGTTCTTC. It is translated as CASSLSALKFAFF.

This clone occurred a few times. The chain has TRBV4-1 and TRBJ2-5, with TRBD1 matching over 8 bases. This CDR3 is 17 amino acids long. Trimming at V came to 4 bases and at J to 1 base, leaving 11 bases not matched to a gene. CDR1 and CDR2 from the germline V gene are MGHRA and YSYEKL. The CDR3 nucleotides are TGCGCCAGCAGCCTCGGACAGGGAGGAGGGTCCCAAGAGACCCAGTACTTC. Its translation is CASSLGQGGGSQETQYF.

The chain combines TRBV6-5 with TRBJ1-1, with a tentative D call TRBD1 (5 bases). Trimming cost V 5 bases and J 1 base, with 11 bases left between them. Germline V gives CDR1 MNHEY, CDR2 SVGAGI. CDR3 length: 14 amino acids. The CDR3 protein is CASSPTRGNTEAFF. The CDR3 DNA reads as TGTGCCAGCAGTCCAACAAGGGGGAACACTGAAGCTTTCTTT.

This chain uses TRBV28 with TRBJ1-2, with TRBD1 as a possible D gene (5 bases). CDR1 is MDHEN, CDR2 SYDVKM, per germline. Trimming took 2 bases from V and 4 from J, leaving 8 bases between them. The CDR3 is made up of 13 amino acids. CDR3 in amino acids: CASSLGAPYGYTF. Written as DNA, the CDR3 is TGTGCCAGCAGTTTAGGGGCCCCCTATGGCTACACCTTC.

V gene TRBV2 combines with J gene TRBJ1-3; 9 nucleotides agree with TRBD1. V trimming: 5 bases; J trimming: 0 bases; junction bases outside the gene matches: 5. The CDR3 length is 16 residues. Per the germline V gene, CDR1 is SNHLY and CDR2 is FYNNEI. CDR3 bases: TGTGCCAGCAGTCCGGGACAGGGTTACTCTGGAAACACCATATATTTT. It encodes CASSPGQGYSGNTIYF.

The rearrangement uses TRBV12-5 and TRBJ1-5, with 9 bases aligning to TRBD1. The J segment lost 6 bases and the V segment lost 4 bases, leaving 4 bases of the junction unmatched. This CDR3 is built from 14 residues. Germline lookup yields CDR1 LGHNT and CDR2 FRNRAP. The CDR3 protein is CASGSGTGFQPQHF. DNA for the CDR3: TGTGCTAGTGGTTCCGGGACAGGGTTTCAGCCCCAGCATTTT.

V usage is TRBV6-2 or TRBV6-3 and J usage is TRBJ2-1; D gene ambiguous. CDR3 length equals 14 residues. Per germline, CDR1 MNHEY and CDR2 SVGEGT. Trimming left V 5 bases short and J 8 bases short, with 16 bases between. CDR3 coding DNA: TGTGCCAGCAGTACTGATACTCTCCGCTATGAGCAGTTCTTC. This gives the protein CASSTDTLRYEQFF.

CDR3 nucleotide sequence: TGTGCCACCAGTGATTATGGACTAGCGAACACCGGGGAGCTGTTTTTT. It encodes CATSDYGLANTGELFF. This chain connects TRBV24-1 to TRBJ2-2, with 7 bases aligning to TRBD2. V was clipped by 2 bases and J by 0 bases; unmatched bases: 2. Germline V gene sequence: CDR1 KGHDR, CDR2 SFDVKD. This CDR3 is 16 amino acids long.